One sample yielded the 30 T cell receptor beta chains listed below, sequenced in a study of cytomegalovirus exposure and HLA in healthy donors. Data came from immunoSEQ multiplex PCR; TCRdb stores just in-frame clones and leaves some out. The table shows around 170,000 clones, with roughly 85% occurring only once. Material for sequencing was PBMCs. Receptor source: a man aged 18-30 years in good health and CMV-seropositive.

The chain recombines TRBV7-8 with TRBJ2-7; D may be TRBD2 (5 bases). This CDR3 is built from 16 residues. V gave up 2 bases and J gave up 2 bases, with 16 bases separating them. CDR1 SGHVS and CDR2 FQNEAQ come from the germline V gene. The CDR3 DNA reads as TGTGCCAGCAGCTTACGTTCCGGACTCCCTACCTACGAGCAGTACTTC. This encodes CASSLRSGLPTYEQYF. The variable domain in full, completed from reference TRBV7-8 and TRBJ2-7, reads GAGVSQSPRYKVAKRGQDVALRCDPISGHVSLFWYQQALGQGPEFLTYFQNEAQLDKSGLPSDRFFAERPEGSVSTLKIQRTQQEDSAVYLCASSLRSGLPTYEQYFGPGTRLTVT.

CDR3 sequence reads: CASSRLAGPQETQYF. The CDR3 coding sequence is TGTGCCAGCAGTCGCCTAGCGGGGCCCCAAGAGACCCAGTACTTC. This sequence joins TRBV5-4 and TRBJ2-5, with TRBD2 identical over 9 bases. The CDR3 is made up of 15 amino acids. CDR1 SGHNT and CDR2 YYREEE come from the germline V gene (reference sequence). Unmatched junction bases numbered 6, after V lost 5 bases and J lost 1 base.

The chain recombines TRBV28 with TRBJ1-6, with a possible D match to TRBD1 (6 bases). The length of the CDR3 is 14 residues. Germline V gives CDR1 MDHEN, CDR2 SYDVKM. The V gene lost 7 bases and the J gene lost 6 bases, with 13 bases spanning the gap. The chain's CDR3 is CASTKTGVNSPLHF. The CDR3, as DNA: TGTGCCAGCACCAAGACAGGAGTTAATTCACCCCTCCACTTT.

This chain links TRBV7-3 with TRBJ2-7; D is ambiguous. This CDR3 spans 11 amino acids. V was trimmed by 7 bases and J by 4 bases, leaving 8 bases between them. Per the germline V gene, CDR1 is SGHTA and CDR2 is FQGTGA. In DNA form, the CDR3 reads TGTGCCAGCACTATTTCATACGAGCAGTACTTC. Encoded protein: CASTISYEQYF.

This chain uses TRBV2 with TRBJ1-2; a possible D gene is TRBD1 (5 bases). CDR1 and CDR2 (germline): SNHLY, FYNNEI. Trimming shortened V by 4 bases and J by 7 bases, and 13 bases separated the two germline ends. The CDR3 extends over 13 amino acids. CDR3 protein: CASSAARVTGYTF. The CDR3 DNA follows: TGTGCCAGCAGTGCCGCCAGGGTGACTGGCTACACCTTC.

This rearrangement joins TRBV25-1 to TRBJ2-1; D gene unclear. This CDR3 spans 11 amino acids. Germline CDR1 reads MGHDK; CDR2 reads SYGVNS. V gave up 9 bases and J gave up 8 bases, with 11 bases separating them. The CDR3 DNA reads TGTGCCAGTGCTGACTTAGATGAGCAGTTCTTC. It yields the protein CASADLDEQFF.

The CDR3 here is CASCGDPYNEQFF. Written as DNA, the CDR3 is TGTGCCAGCTGCGGGGACCCCTACAATGAGCAGTTCTTC. The genes are TRBV7-9 and TRBJ2-1; the D gene is possibly TRBD2 (6 bases). The CDR3 has 13 amino acids. Per the germline V gene, CDR1 is SEHNR and CDR2 is FQNEAQ (reference sequence). The germline V and J ends were trimmed by 8 bases and 2 bases, with 10 bases remaining between them. The full variable domain, completed using reference TRBV7-9 and TRBJ2-1, is DTGVSQNPRHKITKRGQNVTFRCDPISEHNRLYWYRQTLGQGPEFLTYFQNEAQLEKSRLLSDRFSAERPKGSFSTLEIQRTEQGDSAMYLCASCGDPYNEQFFGPGTRLTVL.

The chain combines TRBV6-1 with TRBJ2-3; 7 nucleotides line up with TRBD2. Germline V gives CDR1 MNHNS, CDR2 SASEGT. J lost 2 bases, V lost 2 bases, and 4 bases had no gene match. The CDR3 covers 15 residues. Written as DNA, the CDR3 is TGTGCCAGCAGTGAACAAAGCGGGGCCACAGATACGCAGTATTTT. This sequence encodes CASSEQSGATDTQYF.

The gene calls are TRBV19 and TRBJ2-1, with a possible D match to TRBD2 (6 bases). Trimming removed 2 bases at V and 0 bases at J, with 8 bases between. CDR1 is LNHDA, CDR2 SQIVND, per germline (reference sequence). This CDR3 comprises 15 residues. This CDR3 reads CASSISGLSYNEQFF. The CDR3 bases are TGTGCCAGTAGTATAAGCGGGCTCTCCTACAATGAGCAGTTCTTC.

The rearrangement joins TRBV7-6 to TRBJ2-7, with D perhaps TRBD2 (7 bases). Germline loops: CDR1 SGHVS, CDR2 FNYEAQ. The CDR3 runs 14 residues. The V and J ends lost 5 bases and 6 bases respectively, with 17 bases between them. DNA for the CDR3: TGTGCCAGCAGCCCCGGCGGGGGCCCCTTCGAGCAGTACTTC. Amino acid sequence: CASSPGGGPFEQYF.

The chain couples TRBV7-3 to TRBJ2-2, with 8 bases identical to TRBD1. This CDR3 is 16 amino acids long. Germline V gene sequence: CDR1 SGHTA, CDR2 FQGTGA. V trimming: 1 base; J trimming: 5 bases; junction bases outside the gene matches: 6. The CDR3: CASSLRAGGMTGELFF. DNA of the CDR3: TGTGCCAGCAGCTTAAGGGCAGGGGGCATGACCGGGGAGCTGTTTTTT.

The rearrangement joins TRBV28 to TRBJ2-7, with 16 bases that match TRBD2. V trimming: 8 bases; J trimming: 7 bases; junction bases outside the gene matches: 2. The germline gives CDR1 MDHEN, CDR2 SYDVKM. This CDR3 has 13 residues. The CDR3, as DNA: TGTGCCAGCGGGACTAGCGGGAGGGGAGAGCAGTACTTC. This gives the protein CASGTSGRGEQYF.

The genes are TRBV11-2 and TRBJ2-1; weak D call: TRBD1 (5 bases). Per the germline V gene, CDR1 is SGHAT and CDR2 is FQNNGV. Trimming took 5 bases from V and 0 from J, leaving 11 bases between them. The CDR3 extends over 15 amino acids. The CDR3 reads CASSLGHSSYNEQFF. In DNA form, the CDR3 reads TGTGCCAGCAGCCTAGGACACAGCTCCTACAATGAGCAGTTCTTC.

This clone appeared once. This chain uses TRBV28 with TRBJ1-2; D is possibly TRBD1 (5 bases). The CDR3 is 12 residues long. CDR1 is MDHEN and CDR2 is SYDVKM in the germline V gene. Trimming took off 4 bases at V and 3 bases at J, with 6 bases between the two ends. CDR3 sequence reads: CASSSQDYGYTF. DNA of the CDR3: TGTGCCAGCAGTTCACAGGACTATGGCTACACCTTC.

This clone was found once. V gene TRBV13 combines with J gene TRBJ2-2, with D unresolved. The CDR3 covers 12 residues. Trimming removed 5 bases at V and 3 bases at J, with 4 bases between. Looked up from germline, CDR1 is PRHDT and CDR2 is FYEKMQ (reference sequence). Written as DNA, the CDR3 is TGTGCCAGCAGCCCTTACACCGGGGAGCTGTTTTTT. Residues: CASSPYTGELFF. The complete variable domain, with remaining parts taken from reference TRBV13 and TRBJ2-2, reads AAGVIQSPRHLIKEKRETATLKCYPIPRHDTVYWYQQGPGQDPQFLISFYEKMQSDKGSIPDRFSAQQFSDYHSELNMSSLELGDSALYFCASSPYTGELFFGEGSRLTVL.

This rearrangement joins TRBV11-2 to TRBJ2-5; the D is unclear. This CDR3 is built from 11 residues. Trimming removed 2 bases from V and 7 bases from J, with 5 bases in between. Germline V gene lookup returns CDR1 SGHAT and CDR2 FQNNGV. CDR3 coding DNA: TGTGCCAGCAGCTTAACGGGGACCCAGTACTTC. Its protein product is CASSLTGTQYF.

This chain joins TRBV9 and TRBJ1-1; possibly TRBD1 for D (6 bases). V shed 2 bases and J shed 5 bases, with 13 bases lying between them. This CDR3 is 14 amino acids long. Germline V CDR1 and CDR2: SGDLS, YYNGEE. The CDR3 loop is CASSVGGRETEAFF. CDR3 nucleotides: TGTGCCAGCAGCGTCGGGGGGCGTGAAACTGAAGCTTTCTTT.

Comments on this clone: Other DNA variants within this sample encode the same CDR3. The chain carries TRBV30 and TRBJ1-2; weak D call: TRBD1 (5 bases). The CDR3 totals 14 residues. Between the trimmed V and J ends, which lost 3 bases and 8 bases, there was a span of 19 bases. Germline values: CDR1 GTSNPN, CDR2 SVGIG (reference sequence). For the CDR3, the DNA is TGTGCCTGGAGCCCAGGGATCCCCGGGTCCGGCTACACCTTC. It specifies CAWSPGIPGSGYTF.

The chain is built from TRBV5-6 and TRBJ2-5, with TRBD2 matching 12 bases. Germline V gene sequence: CDR1 SGHDT, CDR2 YYEEEE. The CDR3 covers 14 residues. V lost 4 bases, J lost 5 bases, and 3 bases stayed unmatched. In DNA form, the CDR3 reads TGTGCCAGCAGCCTAGCGGGGGGGCTGGAGACCCAGTACTTC. Residues: CASSLAGGLETQYF.

The chain couples TRBV6-1 to TRBJ2-7; TRBD1 might be the D (5 bases). Trimming took 1 base from V and 4 from J, leaving 20 bases between them. The V gene's germline CDR1 is MNHNS and CDR2 SASEGT. CDR3 length equals 17 residues. CDR3 protein: CASSEGVRDPRWYEQYF. In DNA, the CDR3 is TGTGCCAGCAGTGAAGGGGTCAGGGATCCTCGATGGTACGAGCAGTACTTC.

The CDR3 region has the DNA TGTGCCAGCAGTATCGGACAGGATAGCTCCTATAATTCACCCCTCCACTTT. Translation gives CASSIGQDSSYNSPLHF. The rearrangement links TRBV27 to TRBJ1-6, with 7 bases that match TRBD1. The CDR3 extends over 17 amino acids. CDR1 is MNHEY and CDR2 is SMNVEV in the germline V gene (reference sequence). J gave up 0 bases and V 5 bases, and 7 bases lay outside the gene matches.

The V call is TRBV25-1, the J call TRBJ1-3; 9 positions match TRBD1. The length of the CDR3 is 15 residues. Germline trimming cut 2 bases from V and 4 bases from J; bases unmatched to any gene: 3. CDR1 and CDR2 from the germline V gene are MGHDK and SYGVNS. CDR3 DNA: TGTGCCAGCAGTGAACCCGGGACAGGGGGAAACACCATATATTTT. Translating gives CASSEPGTGGNTIYF.

This chain uses TRBV6-6 with TRBJ2-2; a possible D gene is TRBD2 (5 bases). V lost 2 bases to trimming and J lost 7 bases, with 11 bases between them. Germline V gene sequence: CDR1 MNHNY, CDR2 SVGAGI (reference sequence). CDR3 length: 14 residues. CDR3 DNA sequence: TGTGCCAGCAGTTACACGGGGTCGGGCGGGGAGCTGTTTTTT. It codes for CASSYTGSGGELFF.

This clone was seen only a few times. V usage is TRBV28 and J usage is TRBJ2-7; 10 bases are a match to TRBD1. CDR3 length: 13 amino acids. Germline V gives CDR1 MDHEN, CDR2 SYDVKM. With V trimmed by 6 bases and J by 6 bases, 5 bases remained unmatched. The CDR3 DNA reads TGTGCCAGCAGCCTAGACAGGGGGCGCGAGCAGTACTTC. Translation gives CASSLDRGREQYF. The entire variable domain, with the rest obtained from reference TRBV28 and TRBJ2-7, is as follows: DVKVTQSSRYLVKRTGEKVFLECVQDMDHENMFWYRQDPGLGLRLIYFSYDVKMKEKGDIPEGYSVSREKKERFSLILESASTNQTSMYLCASSLDRGREQYFGPGTRLTVT.

This clone was observed once. In DNA form, the CDR3 reads TGTGCCAGCAGTTTAATCCCGACAGGGCAGGCAGATACGCAGTATTTT. Translated, it gives CASSLIPTGQADTQYF. V gene TRBV27 combines with J gene TRBJ2-3; 7 nucleotides line up with TRBD1. Germline assignment: CDR1 MNHEY and CDR2 SMNVEV (reference sequence). V lost 2 bases and J lost 4; bases outside the gene matches: 9. The CDR3 has 16 amino acids.

The chain recombines TRBV27 with TRBJ2-1, with D perhaps matching TRBD2 (7 bases). The V end was cut by 3 bases, the J end by 7 bases, with 13 bases between. The CDR3 is 14 amino acids. Germline assignment: CDR1 MNHEY and CDR2 SMNVEV (reference sequence). CDR3 in amino acids: CASSLTGSGNEQFF. The CDR3 DNA reads as TGTGCCAGCAGTTTGACAGGTAGCGGGAATGAGCAGTTCTTC.

The V and J genes are TRBV7-9 and TRBJ1-5; TRBD1 matches 10 bases. The CDR3 extends over 15 amino acids. Germline lookup yields CDR1 SEHNR and CDR2 FQNEAQ (reference sequence). Losses at the gene ends were 5 bases for V and 7 bases for J; bases not matched to a gene: 8. The CDR3 protein is CASSGGTGVLQPQHF. For the CDR3, the DNA is TGTGCCAGCAGCGGGGGGACAGGGGTGTTACAGCCCCAGCATTTT.

The chain joins TRBV9 to TRBJ2-6; 7 bases agree with TRBD1. CDR1 and CDR2 (germline): SGDLS, YYNGEE. The CDR3 contains 19 residues. V shed 3 bases, J shed 0 bases, and the junction held 12 bases outside the gene matches. The CDR3 sequence is CASSEDRDSPLSGANVLTF. CDR3 DNA sequence: TGTGCCAGCAGCGAGGACCGGGACAGTCCTCTCTCTGGGGCCAACGTCCTGACTTTC. Full variable domain (missing parts from reference TRBV9 and TRBJ2-6): DSGVTQTPKHLITATGQRVTLRCSPRSGDLSVYWYQQSLDQGLQFLIQYYNGEERAKGNILERFSAQQFPDLHSELNLSSLELGDSALYFCASSEDRDSPLSGANVLTFGAGSRLTVL.

The V gene is TRBV27, the J gene TRBJ1-1, with D perhaps matching TRBD1 (6 bases). The CDR3 runs 13 residues. Germline CDR1 is MNHEY and CDR2 is SMNVEV (reference sequence). Trimming took off 2 bases at V and 11 bases at J, with 15 bases between the two ends. CDR3 DNA sequence: TGTGCCAGCAGTTTAAGGGGGTCGTCGGATGCTTTCTTT. It codes for CASSLRGSSDAFF.

The chain combines TRBV11-2 with TRBJ1-1; possible D gene TRBD1, 5 bases. CDR1 is SGHAT, CDR2 FQNNGV, per germline. There are 15 residues in the CDR3. Trimming took off 1 base at V and 3 bases at J, with 12 bases between the two ends. CDR3 in amino acids: CASSLGGREDTEAFF. CDR3 bases: TGTGCCAGCAGCTTAGGGGGGAGGGAGGACACTGAAGCTTTCTTT.